These T cell receptor beta chains were read from a single sample in a study of T-cell memory formation after mild COVID-19. MiXCR, applied by TCRdb to the 5' RACE reads, yields one record per CDR3 protein. The table has tens of thousands of distinct CDR3 sequences, approximately 13% seen once. The sample consisted of PBMCs or a T cell subset sorted from them (not recorded which). Receptors originate from an adult woman who had mild COVID-19 (a few samples of this study predate the infection). Cell type and time point are not known. Both conserved end residues are part of each CDR3. The D gene is left open where the match is weak. The listing skips clone size in some rows; elsewhere it reads once, few, many or a size class.

clone_size,d_call,v_call,j_call,cdr3_nt,cdr3_aa
few,TRBD2,TRBV7-8,TRBJ2-1,TGTGCCAGCAGTCTAGCGGGGGCCCTTTGGAATGAGCAGTTCTTC,CASSLAGALWNEQFF
few,TRBD2,TRBV12-3/TRBV12-4,TRBJ2-3,TGTGCCAGCAGTTTTCTCTCCGGGGGGAGTCAAGATACGCAGTATTTT,CASSFLSGGSQDTQYF
.,TRBD2,TRBV28,TRBJ2-1,TGTGCCAGCAGGGATGTAGCGGGAAAGGGGTTCTTC,CASRDVAGKGFF
few,.,TRBV7-9,TRBJ2-3,TGTGCCAGCAGCTTAGGGTATGGGGGAACAGATACGCAGTATTTT,CASSLGYGGTDTQYF
.,TRBD1,TRBV7-9,TRBJ1-2,TGTGCCAGCAGCTTAAGCGGGACAGATTCTAACTATGGCTACACCTTC,CASSLSGTDSNYGYTF
.,.,TRBV18,TRBJ2-7,TGTGCCAGCTCACCCGTAGACAGTAACTACGAGCAGTACTTC,CASSPVDSNYEQYF
few,.,TRBV5-1,TRBJ1-4,TGCGCCAGCAGCCTCGACGGTCACGGTCCTAATGAAAAACTGTTTTTT,CASSLDGHGPNEKLFF
.,.,TRBV4-3,TRBJ2-3,TGCGCCAGCAGCCAAGGACGGAGCACAGATACGCAGTATTTT,CASSQGRSTDTQYF
few,TRBD2,TRBV6-6,TRBJ2-5,TGTGCCAGCAGAAGCGGGAGAGTACAAGAGACCCAGTACTTC,CASRSGRVQETQYF
few,.,TRBV27,TRBJ2-7,TGTGCCAGCAGAACAGGCCCCTACGAGCAGTACTTC,CASRTGPYEQYF
.,.,TRBV12-3/TRBV12-4,TRBJ1-2,TGTGCCAGCAGCCAAAACCCCCCCGGTGGCTACACCTTC,CASSQNPPGGYTF
few,TRBD1,TRBV5-1,TRBJ2-2,TGCGCCAGCAGCGGTCAGACAGGGCCCCCCGGATGGCTGTTTTTT,CASSGQTGPPGWLFF
.,.,TRBV10-3,TRBJ2-7,TGTGCCATCAGCTCGACAGGTTCCAATTACGAGCAGTACTTC,CAISSTGSNYEQYF
medium-sized,.,TRBV20-1,TRBJ2-5,TGCAGTGCGGACCGGGGATCCCAGGAGACCCAGTACTTC,CSADRGSQETQYF
few,.,TRBV9,TRBJ1-2,TGTGCCAGCAGCGTAGGGTCCGGGGGCTACACCTTC,CASSVGSGGYTF
.,.,TRBV5-1,TRBJ2-5,TGCGCCAGCAGCTTCGACAGAGTGAAAGAGACCCAGTACTTC,CASSFDRVKETQYF
once,.,TRBV4-3,TRBJ2-6,TGCGCCAGCAGCCAAGATGGAGGGGGGATCTCTGGGGCCAACGTCCTGACTTTC,CASSQDGGGISGANVLTF
many,.,TRBV29-1,TRBJ2-1,TGCAGCGTTGAAGATCGCGAATCGCAGTTCTTC,CSVEDRESQFF
many,TRBD1,TRBV19,TRBJ1-1,TGTGCCAGCCAAACGACAGGGGTGGCTGAAGCTTTCTTT,CASQTTGVAEAFF
.,.,TRBV18,TRBJ2-7,TGTGCCAGCTCACCATCGCCAAAAAAATCCGAGCAGTACTTC,CASSPSPKKSEQYF
few,TRBD1,TRBV5-1,TRBJ2-7,TGCGCCAGCAGCTCCTCGACAGGGGGGTACGAGCAGTACTTC,CASSSSTGGYEQYF
.,TRBD1,TRBV29-1,TRBJ1-2,TGCAGCGTTGAAATACAGGGGGCTGGGACCTATGGCTACACCTTC,CSVEIQGAGTYGYTF
few,.,TRBV18,TRBJ2-5,TGTGCCAGCTCACCCGAGTACCAAGAGACCCAGTACTTC,CASSPEYQETQYF
few,.,TRBV4-3,TRBJ2-1,TGCGCCAGCAGCCAAGATTGGGGGACCGAGCGGAATGAGCAGTTCTTC,CASSQDWGTERNEQFF
.,.,TRBV7-9,TRBJ2-1,TGTGCCAGCAGCCTCTCTAACACCAATGAGCAGTTCTTC,CASSLSNTNEQFF
few,TRBD2,TRBV5-1,TRBJ2-1,TGCGCCAGCACGGGCAGGGAGGGTGATATTTCGGACAATGAGCAGTTCTTC,CASTGREGDISDNEQFF
.,TRBD1,TRBV5-8,TRBJ2-7,TGTGCCAGCAGCTTGTTTCAGGGGGTCTACGAGCAGTACTTC,CASSLFQGVYEQYF
.,.,TRBV6-1,TRBJ2-1,TGTGCCAGCGTAAGGACAGAACACAATGAGCAGTTCTTC,CASVRTEHNEQFF
.,.,TRBV4-3,TRBJ1-2,TGCGCCAGCAGCCAAGCCGGTTTTACAGGGCTAGTCTCGAATGGCTACACCTTC,CASSQAGFTGLVSNGYTF
.,TRBD1,TRBV20-1,TRBJ1-1,TGCAGTGCTTGGACAGGGAACACTGAAGCTTTCTTT,CSAWTGNTEAFF
.,.,TRBV5-1,TRBJ2-7,TGCGCCAGCAGCTTCCGGGACCCCAGGGACTACGAGCAGTACTTC,CASSFRDPRDYEQYF
.,.,TRBV30,TRBJ2-1,TGTGCCTCGGATAGGCGGGCAGGGTATGTGAATGAGCAGTTCTTC,CASDRRAGYVNEQFF
few,.,TRBV27,TRBJ2-2,TGTGCCAGCAGTTTGGTGGAACTGAACACCGGGGAGCTGTTTTTT,CASSLVELNTGELFF
few,.,TRBV20-1,TRBJ2-1,TGCAGTGCTAGAGAGCGGGACAAATTCGCCTACAATGAGCAGTTCTTC,CSARERDKFAYNEQFF
few,.,TRBV7-8,TRBJ2-3,TGTGCCAGCAGCTTAGAGAGGGGCACAAACACAGATACGCAGTATTTT,CASSLERGTNTDTQYF
.,.,TRBV6-5,TRBJ2-7,TGTGCCAGCAGTGCCCAGGGGGGCAACGAGCAGTACTTC,CASSAQGGNEQYF
.,TRBD2,TRBV27,TRBJ2-5,TGTGCCAGCAGTCCAGGGACTAGCGGGAGGGGAGAGACCCAGTACTTC,CASSPGTSGRGETQYF
.,.,TRBV7-2,TRBJ2-7,TGTGCCAGCAGCTTAGCCCCCAGGAGGGAGCAGTACTTC,CASSLAPRREQYF
.,TRBD1,TRBV10-3,TRBJ2-2,TGTGCCATCAGAGAGACAGGGCGACCTACCGGGGAGCTGTTTTTT,CAIRETGRPTGELFF
.,TRBD2,TRBV7-6,TRBJ2-5,TGTGCCAGCAGCTCTAGCGGGTACTATCAAGAGACCCAGTACTTC,CASSSSGYYQETQYF
many,TRBD1,TRBV7-6,TRBJ1-1,TGTGCCAGCAGCTTCGGGACAGGGACCACTGAAGCTTTCTTT,CASSFGTGTTEAFF
.,TRBD2,TRBV4-3,TRBJ2-5,TGCGCCAGCAGCCCAATCCCCCTAGCGGGAGAATATGGGCAAGAGACCCAGTACTTC,CASSPIPLAGEYGQETQYF